The clone carrying this TCR beta chain was detected only a few times. Its antigen is still unknown. The CDR3 length is 15 residues. Between the trimmed V and J ends, which lost 0 bases and 0 bases, there was a span of 4 bases. The germline V gene has CDR1 SGDLS and CDR2 YYNGEE. The data belong to a study of response to subunit inactivated influenza vaccine. Study-wide points: Authors suggested that a seasonal influenza vaccination recruits few new T cells each time.

TCRdb reprocessed the RT-PCR reads with MiXCR, giving one entry per CDR3 protein. The repertoire holds approximately 310,000 distinct CDR3 sequences, with about a fifth as singletons. The rearrangement uses TRBV9 and TRBJ2-6; the D is unclear. The source of this sequence is a man aged 45-69 years who received an inactivated influenza vaccine. Sequencing was performed on PBMCs from blood, taken approximately 20 months after vaccination. CDR3 bases: TGTGCCAGCAGCGTAGTAATCTCTGGGGCCAACGTCCTGACTTTC. Protein: CASSVVISGANVLTF.